These 31 T cell receptor beta chains were all obtained from the same sample, sequenced in a study of regulatory T cells in long-lasting Graves disease. Described time point: persistent/refractory GD, antithyroid drugs over 5 years with positive TRAb. Preparation of the TCR library used RNA extracted from PBMCs. Building the TCR beta libraries relied on iRepertoire HTBI primers, and CDR3 regions underwent Arm-PCR. TCRdb independently ran MiXCR on the multiplex PCR reads; one entry per CDR3 protein. The sample consists of 400,000 to 600,000 distinct CDR3 sequences, 20% to 25% of them appearing once. The sample here was peripheral blood mononuclear cells (PBMCs), taken when the disease was refractory, from a patient treated with antithyroid drugs. The receptors here all came from a female donor with Graves disease.

The table lists this clonotype with many counts. This chain uses TRBV11-2 with TRBJ2-5, with 10 bases aligning to TRBD2. From germline, CDR1 is SGHAT and CDR2 FQNNGV. CDR3 length equals 15 residues. V lost 3 bases and J lost 0; bases outside the gene matches: 1. CDR3 region: CASSFGLADQETQYF. The CDR3 DNA is TGTGCCAGCAGCTTCGGACTAGCGGACCAAGAGACCCAGTACTTC.

The table lists this clonotype with a few counts. This rearrangement joins TRBV5-1 to TRBJ1-1; 7 bases match TRBD1. The length of the CDR3 is 14 residues. Trimming at V came to 2 bases and at J to 0 bases, leaving 1 base not matched to a gene. The V gene's germline CDR1 is SGHRS and CDR2 YFSETQ. CDR3 sequence reads: CASSFGQVNTEAFF. The DNA of the CDR3 is TGCGCCAGCAGCTTCGGACAGGTGAACACTGAAGCTTTCTTT.

This clonotype was observed at least ten times. The rearrangement joins TRBV11-1 to TRBJ1-1; D unresolved. CDR1 is SGHAT, CDR2 FQDESV, per germline (reference sequence). CDR3 length equals 14 residues. Trimming left V 2 bases short and J 1 base short, with 8 bases between. The CDR3 loop is CASSLFWENTEAFF. The CDR3 nucleotides read TGTGCCAGCAGCTTATTTTGGGAGAACACTGAAGCTTTCTTT. Based on the CDR3 plus reference TRBV11-1 and TRBJ1-1, the full variable domain is EAEVAQSPRYKITEKSQAVAFWCDPISGHATLYWYRQILGQGPELLVQFQDESVVDDSQLPKDRFSAERLKGVDSTLKIQPAELGDSAMYLCASSLFWENTEAFFGQGTRLTVV.

The chain recombines TRBV3-1 with TRBJ2-2; no firm D call. Trimming left V 2 bases short and J 7 bases short, with 8 bases between. Germline assignment: CDR1 LGHDT and CDR2 YNNKEL (reference sequence). This CDR3 contains 13 residues. The chain's CDR3 is CASSQRAGGELFF. The CDR3 DNA reads as TGTGCCAGCAGCCAAAGGGCCGGCGGGGAGCTGTTTTTT.

This chain connects TRBV11-2 to TRBJ2-1; TRBD2 matches at 7 bases. This CDR3 comprises 15 residues. The J segment lost 7 bases and the V segment lost 1 base, leaving 7 bases of the junction unmatched. Looked up from germline, CDR1 is SGHAT and CDR2 is FQNNGV. The CDR3 here is CASSLGLALGNEQFF. The CDR3 nucleotides read TGTGCCAGCAGCTTAGGACTAGCATTGGGGAATGAGCAGTTCTTC.

The sample holds many counts of this clonotype. J is TRBJ2-7 and V is TRBV2; 9 nucleotides align to TRBD1. V was pared by 2 bases and J by 2 bases, with 4 bases of the junction left unmatched. Germline CDR1 and CDR2: SNHLY and FYNNEI. This CDR3 contains 15 residues. CDR3 sequence reads: CASSERDRAPYEQYF. DNA for the CDR3: TGTGCCAGCAGTGAACGGGACAGGGCGCCCTACGAGCAGTACTTC.

This clonotype was detected ten times or more. The chain couples TRBV2 to TRBJ1-5; 8 nucleotides line up with TRBD1. The junction had 17 bases not matched to a gene; V was cut back by 0 bases and J by 4 bases. This CDR3 spans 20 amino acids. Germline CDR1 is SNHLY and CDR2 is FYNNEI. CDR3 in DNA: TGTGCCAGCAGTGAAGCCCCGGGACAGGCAGCAGGATATAGAAATCAGCCCCAGCATTTT. Translation gives CASSEAPGQAAGYRNQPQHF.

This clonotype was observed many times. The gene calls are TRBV28 and TRBJ2-7; 7 nucleotides match TRBD1. The germline V gene has CDR1 MDHEN and CDR2 SYDVKM. The V gene end was trimmed by 7 bases and the J gene end by 2 bases; junction bases not matched to a gene: 11. The CDR3 totals 15 residues. The CDR3 DNA sequence: TGTGCCAGCATCAGGGGGACAGCACCCACCTACGAGCAGTACTTC. It yields the protein CASIRGTAPTYEQYF.

The table lists this clonotype with a few counts. This sequence joins TRBV7-9 and TRBJ1-3; D is undetermined. The germline CDR1 and CDR2 sequences are SEHNR and FQNEAQ (reference sequence). The length of the CDR3 is 15 residues. V was pared by 1 base and J by 2 bases, with 9 bases between. The CDR3 bases are TGTGCCAGCAGCTTAGGAAGGGTGACTGGAAACACCATATATTTT. Translation: CASSLGRVTGNTIYF.

Concerning this clonotype itself: The CDR3 carries no conserved terminal phenylalanine or tryptophan, so it likely arises from a read error. This sequence joins TRBV28 and TRBJ2-7; D is perhaps TRBD2 (5 bases). This CDR3 region has 13 residues. V lost 5 bases to trimming and J lost 2 bases, with 10 bases between them. Germline V CDR1 and CDR2: MDHEN, SYDVKM. The CDR3 sequence is CASSPRLPYEQYL. As DNA, the CDR3 is TGTGCCAGCAGTCCCCGACTACCCTACGAGCAGTACCTC.

This clonotype was observed many times. The CDR3 DNA reads TGTGCCAGCAGCGCCGGAGGATTTTACGAGCAGTACTTC. Translation: CASSAGGFYEQYF. This chain uses TRBV12-3 or TRBV12-4 with TRBJ2-7, with D perhaps TRBD2 (5 bases). The CDR3 has 13 residues. Trimming left V 6 bases short and J 4 bases short, with 13 bases between.

The rearrangement links TRBV5-1 to TRBJ1-1; 11 bases match TRBD1. The CDR3 extends over 15 amino acids. The J segment lost 6 bases and the V segment lost 4 bases, leaving 8 bases of the junction unmatched. Germline CDR1 is SGHRS and CDR2 is YFSETQ. CDR3 amino acids: CASSGSGTGGPEAFF. The CDR3 nucleotides read TGCGCCAGCAGCGGGTCCGGGACAGGGGGACCTGAAGCTTTCTTT.

A few counts support this clonotype. This chain joins TRBV3-1 and TRBJ2-3; 7 bases are shared with TRBD1. The germline V gene has CDR1 LGHDT and CDR2 YNNKEL (reference sequence). The junction had 4 bases not matched to a gene; V was cut back by 1 base and J by 6 bases. The CDR3 is 14 residues long. CDR3 amino acids: CASSQGQGSDTQYF. DNA for the CDR3: TGTGCCAGCAGCCAAGGACAGGGTTCCGATACGCAGTATTTT.

In regard to this clonotype: The junction shows a germline mismatch at one end, possibly a read error. V and J are TRBV6-4 and TRBJ2-2, with a weak D call TRBD1 (6 bases). Germline V CDR1 and CDR2: MRHNA, SNTAGT. This CDR3 has 15 residues. CDR3 in DNA: TGTGCCAGCAGTTACTCCAGGGGGAACACCGGGGAGCTGTTTTTT. Its translation is CASSYSRGNTGELFF.

This clonotype was counted many times. This chain links TRBV7-2 with TRBJ2-5; the D gene is possibly TRBD1 (5 bases). V was pared by 3 bases and J by 5 bases, with 10 bases between. Germline-derived CDR1 and CDR2 are SGHTA and FQGNSA. CDR3 length equals 13 residues. The CDR3 reads CASSFQGRETQYF. CDR3 sequence (DNA): TGTGCCAGCAGCTTTCAGGGTCGGGAGACCCAGTACTTC. Drawing the rest from reference TRBV7-2 and TRBJ2-5, the complete variable domain is GAGVSQSPSNKVTEKGKDVELRCDPISGHTALYWYRQSLGQGLEFLIYFQGNSAPDKSGLPSDRFSAERTGGSVSTLTIQRTQQEDSAVYLCASSFQGRETQYFGPGTRLLVL.

This clonotype was counted at least ten times. This chain connects TRBV3-1 to TRBJ2-5; D unresolved. The CDR3 spans 13 residues. Germline CDR1 LGHDT, CDR2 YNNKEL (reference sequence). The V end was cut by 2 bases, the J end by 4 bases, with 8 bases between. CDR3 DNA sequence: TGTGCCAGCAGCCAAATGACTGGAGAGACCCAGTACTTC. Encoded protein: CASSQMTGETQYF.

The chain couples TRBV7-9 to TRBJ2-7; 11 nucleotides agree with TRBD1. The CDR3 is 16 amino acids. From germline, CDR1 is SEHNR and CDR2 FQNEAQ (reference sequence). J gave up 3 bases and V 6 bases, and 10 bases lay outside the gene matches. CDR3 protein: CASRSGPGTGGYEQYF. DNA of the CDR3: TGTGCCAGCAGATCCGGCCCCGGGACAGGGGGCTACGAGCAGTACTTC.

This clonotype came up many times. This chain connects TRBV20-1 to TRBJ2-5; D call uncertain. The germline V gene has CDR1 DFQATT and CDR2 SNEGSKA (reference sequence). The length of the CDR3 is 12 residues. Trimming took 0 bases from V and 2 from J, leaving 4 bases between them. The CDR3, as DNA: TGCAGTGCTAGAGATGTACAAGAGACCCAGTACTTC. This encodes CSARDVQETQYF.

Ten or more counts support this clonotype. The chain couples TRBV12-3 or TRBV12-4 to TRBJ1-1; D is ambiguous. The CDR3 covers 14 residues. The ends were cut back, 6 bases at V and 0 bases at J, with 11 bases in the middle. CDR3 DNA sequence: TGTGCCAGCAGCCCCGGCGGGGTGAACACTGAAGCTTTCTTT. This codes for CASSPGGVNTEAFF.

A few counts support this clonotype. The chain uses TRBV20-1 and TRBJ2-7; 12 bases agree with TRBD2. The V segment lost 6 bases and the J segment 3 bases; nucleotides outside the gene matches: 6. This CDR3 contains 14 residues. The germline V gene has CDR1 DFQATT and CDR2 SNEGSKA (reference sequence). The CDR3 spells CSAETSGRRYEQYF. For the CDR3, the DNA is TGCAGTGCGGAGACTAGCGGGAGACGCTACGAGCAGTACTTC.

This clonotype was seen repeatedly, ten times or more. This chain joins TRBV6-5 and TRBJ2-7; unclear D gene. With 4 bases removed from V and 2 bases from J, the gap between germline ends came to 15 bases. CDR3 length equals 15 residues. Germline V gene lookup returns CDR1 MNHEY and CDR2 SVGAGI. DNA for the CDR3: TGTGCCAGCAGTTTCTCCCCCGCCGGAGCCTACGAGCAGTACTTC. It is translated as CASSFSPAGAYEQYF.

This clonotype has ten or more counts. CDR3: CASSGLAGLSRGETQYF. The CDR3 DNA reads TGTGCCAGCAGCGGACTAGCGGGGTTGAGTAGGGGAGAGACCCAGTACTTC. J is TRBJ2-5 and V is TRBV2, with 12 positions matching TRBD2. V lost 6 bases, J lost 4 bases, and 12 bases stayed unmatched. In germline, CDR1 is SNHLY, CDR2 FYNNEI. The CDR3 covers 17 residues.

This clonotype occurred many times. This rearrangement joins TRBV12-3 or TRBV12-4 to TRBJ1-1; D gene ambiguous. Trimming shortened V by 2 bases and J by 1 base, and 8 bases separated the two germline ends. The CDR3 runs 14 residues. The CDR3 region is CASSLKDGNTEAFF. The DNA of the CDR3 is TGTGCCAGCAGTTTAAAGGATGGGAACACTGAAGCTTTCTTT.

This clonotype has ten or more counts. The chain is built from TRBV12-3 or TRBV12-4 and TRBJ1-2; D possibly corresponds to TRBD1 (5 bases). V lost 6 bases and J 4 bases, leaving 12 bases between the germline ends. The CDR3 is 13 amino acids. The DNA for the CDR3 is TGTGCCAGCAGGGGGACGGGGAGCTATGGCTACACCTTC. It specifies CASRGTGSYGYTF.

In this sample, this clonotype turned up many times. V gene TRBV14 combines with J gene TRBJ2-5; a possible D gene is TRBD1 (6 bases). Looked up from germline, CDR1 is SGHDN and CDR2 is FVKESK. The CDR3 has 13 residues. Deletions cut 4 bases from V and 5 bases from J, with 11 bases between. DNA for the CDR3: TGTGCCAGCAGCCTTACAGGGATCGAGACCCAGTACTTC. This gives the protein CASSLTGIETQYF.

There are a few counts of this clonotype. The genes are TRBV7-8 and TRBJ2-7; D possibly corresponds to TRBD2 (6 bases). Germline CDR1 is SGHVS and CDR2 is FQNEAQ. With 4 bases removed from V and 1 base from J, the gap between germline ends came to 11 bases. The CDR3 sequence is 14 residues long. The CDR3, as DNA: TGTGCCAGCAGCTCCCTTAGCGGATCCTACGAGCAGTACTTC. Its translation is CASSSLSGSYEQYF.

The table lists this clonotype with a few counts. The gene calls are TRBV7-2 and TRBJ2-2; TRBD2 matches 10 bases. The CDR3 consists of 16 residues. Germline assignment: CDR1 SGHTA and CDR2 FQGNSA. The ends lost 5 bases at V and 6 bases at J; junction bases unmatched: 9. The CDR3 spells CASSPLGGTSAGELFF. The CDR3 coding sequence is TGTGCCAGCAGCCCCCTCGGCGGGACTAGCGCCGGGGAGCTGTTTTTT.

This chain links TRBV4-1 with TRBJ2-1; no clear D gene. There are 12 residues in the CDR3. In germline, CDR1 is MGHRA, CDR2 YSYEKL. The V gene lost 1 base and the J gene lost 2 bases, with 0 bases spanning the gap. CDR3 loop: CASSQAYNEQFF. The CDR3 coding sequence is TGCGCCAGCAGCCAAGCCTACAATGAGCAGTTCTTC.

In its sample, this clonotype was seen many times. The gene calls are TRBV12-3 or TRBV12-4 and TRBJ1-1; D ambiguous. V gave up 6 bases and J gave up 0 bases, with 11 bases separating them. The CDR3 covers 14 residues. For the CDR3, the DNA is TGTGCCAGCAGGGTGGAACGTCTGAACACTGAAGCTTTCTTT. It specifies CASRVERLNTEAFF.

This clonotype was detected only a few times. The chain couples TRBV7-9 to TRBJ2-5; 9 nucleotides match TRBD1. The junction had 4 bases not matched to a gene; V was cut back by 4 bases and J by 1 base. Germline V gene lookup returns CDR1 SEHNR and CDR2 FQNEAQ (reference sequence). The CDR3 consists of 15 residues. DNA for the CDR3: TGTGCCAGCAGCTCTGACAGGGGGACCCAAGAGACCCAGTACTTC. This codes for CASSSDRGTQETQYF.

This clonotype was counted ten times or more. The rearrangement uses TRBV30 and TRBJ1-4; D is unclear. In germline, CDR1 is GTSNPN, CDR2 SVGIG (reference sequence). Trimming took 4 bases from V and 1 from J, leaving 4 bases between them. The CDR3 spans 12 residues. CDR3 bases: TGTGCCTGGACAAAAACTAATGAAAAACTGTTTTTT. Protein product: CAWTKTNEKLFF.